This TCR beta chain came from a study of cytomegalovirus exposure and HLA in healthy donors. This CDR3 is built from 14 residues. The ends were cut back, 5 bases at V and 1 base at J, with 9 bases in the middle. Per the germline V gene, CDR1 is MGHDK and CDR2 is SYGVNS. PCR used 60 Vbeta primers and 13 Jbeta primers. Generated by immunoSEQ multiplex PCR, the TCRdb table keeps only in-frame clones and is missing some. The top ten clones hold more than 8% of a sample with over 70,000 clones, 70% of them seen once. In its sample, this clone is medium-sized. The chain joins TRBV25-1 to TRBJ1-3; tentatively, D is TRBD1 (6 bases). The specimen sequenced was PBMCs. The TCR originated in a woman between 45 and 65 years old in good health and CMV-seropositive. As DNA, the CDR3 is TGTGCCAGCAGTAGCAGGGGTTCTGGAAACACCATATATTTT. It codes for CASSSRGSGNTIYF.